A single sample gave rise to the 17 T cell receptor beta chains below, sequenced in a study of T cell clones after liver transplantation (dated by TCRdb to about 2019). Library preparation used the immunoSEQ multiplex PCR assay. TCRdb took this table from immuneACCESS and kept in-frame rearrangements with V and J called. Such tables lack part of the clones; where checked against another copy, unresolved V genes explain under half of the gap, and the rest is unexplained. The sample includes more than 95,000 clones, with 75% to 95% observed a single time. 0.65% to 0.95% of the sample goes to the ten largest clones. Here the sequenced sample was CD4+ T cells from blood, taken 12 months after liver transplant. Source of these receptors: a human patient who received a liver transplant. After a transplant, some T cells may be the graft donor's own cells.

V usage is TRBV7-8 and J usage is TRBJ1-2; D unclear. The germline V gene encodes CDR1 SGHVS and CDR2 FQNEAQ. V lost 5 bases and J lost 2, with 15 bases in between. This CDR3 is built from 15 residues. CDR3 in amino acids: CASSNTGTLNYGYTF. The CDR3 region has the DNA TGTGCCAGCAGCAACACCGGAACACTCAACTATGGCTACACCTTC. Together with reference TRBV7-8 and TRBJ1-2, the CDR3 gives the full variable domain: GAGVSQSPRYKVAKRGQDVALRCDPISGHVSLFWYQQALGQGPEFLTYFQNEAQLDKSGLPSDRFFAERPEGSVSTLKIQRTQQEDSAVYLCASSNTGTLNYGYTFGSGTRLTVV.

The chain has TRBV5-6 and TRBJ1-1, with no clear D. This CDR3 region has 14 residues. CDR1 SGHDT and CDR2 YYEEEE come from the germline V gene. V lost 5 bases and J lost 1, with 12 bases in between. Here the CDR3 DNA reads TGTGCCAGCAGTGTGATGTGGTCGAACACTGAAGCTTTCTTT. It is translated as CASSVMWSNTEAFF.

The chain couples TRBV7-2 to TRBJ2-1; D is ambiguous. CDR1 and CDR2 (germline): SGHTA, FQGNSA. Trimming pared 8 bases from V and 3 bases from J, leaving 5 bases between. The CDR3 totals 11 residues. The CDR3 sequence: CASSNYNEQFF. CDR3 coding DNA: TGTGCCAGCTCCAACTACAATGAGCAGTTCTTC.

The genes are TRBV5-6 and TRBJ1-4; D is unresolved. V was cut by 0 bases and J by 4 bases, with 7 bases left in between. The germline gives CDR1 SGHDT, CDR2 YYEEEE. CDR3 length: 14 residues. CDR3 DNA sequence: TGTGCCAGCAGCTTGGGCCTGGGTAATGAAAAACTGTTTTTT. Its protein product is CASSLGLGNEKLFF.

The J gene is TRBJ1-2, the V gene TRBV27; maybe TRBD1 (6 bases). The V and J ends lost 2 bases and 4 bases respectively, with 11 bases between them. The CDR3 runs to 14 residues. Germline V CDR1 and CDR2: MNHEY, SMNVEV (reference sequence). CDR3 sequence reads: CASSLQGHLYGYTF. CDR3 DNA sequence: TGTGCCAGCAGTTTACAGGGGCACCTCTATGGCTACACCTTC.

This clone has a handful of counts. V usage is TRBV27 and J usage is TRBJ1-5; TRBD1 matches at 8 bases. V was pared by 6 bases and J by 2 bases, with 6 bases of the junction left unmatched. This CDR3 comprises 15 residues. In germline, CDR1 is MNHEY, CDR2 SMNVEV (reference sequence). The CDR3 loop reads CASRSPGQGNQPQHF. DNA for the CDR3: TGTGCCAGCAGATCGCCGGGACAGGGCAATCAGCCCCAGCATTTT.

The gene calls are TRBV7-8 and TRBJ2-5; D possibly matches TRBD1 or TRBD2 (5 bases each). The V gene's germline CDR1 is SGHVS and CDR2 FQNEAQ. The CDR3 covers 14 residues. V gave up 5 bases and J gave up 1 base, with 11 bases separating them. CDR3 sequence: CASSRGRIQETQYF. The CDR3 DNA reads TGTGCCAGCAGCCGGGGACGGATCCAAGAGACCCAGTACTTC.

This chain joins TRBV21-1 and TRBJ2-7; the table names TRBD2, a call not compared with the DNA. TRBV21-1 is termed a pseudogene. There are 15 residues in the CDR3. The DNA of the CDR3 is TGTGCCAGCAGACACCAAAATAAGGAGTCCTACGAGCAGTACTTC. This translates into CASRHQNKESYEQYF.

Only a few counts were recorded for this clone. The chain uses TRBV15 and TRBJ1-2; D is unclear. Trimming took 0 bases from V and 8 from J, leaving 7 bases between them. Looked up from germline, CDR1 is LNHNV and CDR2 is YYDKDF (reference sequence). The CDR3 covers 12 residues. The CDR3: CATSRDTGGYTF. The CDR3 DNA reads TGTGCCACCAGCAGAGATACTGGAGGCTACACCTTC.

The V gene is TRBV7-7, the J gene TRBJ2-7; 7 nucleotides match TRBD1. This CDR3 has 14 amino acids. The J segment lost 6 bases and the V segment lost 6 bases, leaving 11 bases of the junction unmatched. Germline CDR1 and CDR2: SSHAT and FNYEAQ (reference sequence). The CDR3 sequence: CASRTGTDLPEQYF. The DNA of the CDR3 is TGTGCCAGCAGAACCGGGACAGATCTTCCCGAGCAGTACTTC.

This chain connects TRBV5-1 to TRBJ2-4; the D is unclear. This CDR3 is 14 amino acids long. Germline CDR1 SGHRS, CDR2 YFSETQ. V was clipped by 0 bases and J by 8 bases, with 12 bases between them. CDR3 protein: CASSLEWEFDIQYF. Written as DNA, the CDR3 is TGCGCCAGCAGCTTGGAGTGGGAATTCGACATTCAGTACTTC.

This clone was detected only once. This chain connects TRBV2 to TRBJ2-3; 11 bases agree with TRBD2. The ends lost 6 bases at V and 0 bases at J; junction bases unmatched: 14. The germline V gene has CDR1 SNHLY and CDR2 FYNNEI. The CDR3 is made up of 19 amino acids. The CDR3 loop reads CASSSQPGTSGTSTDTQYF. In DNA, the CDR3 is TGTGCCAGCAGCAGCCAACCCGGGACTAGCGGTACGAGCACAGATACGCAGTATTTT.

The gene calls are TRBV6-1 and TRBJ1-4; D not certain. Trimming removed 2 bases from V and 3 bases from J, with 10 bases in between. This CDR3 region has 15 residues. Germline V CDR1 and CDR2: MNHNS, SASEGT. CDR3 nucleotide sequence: TGTGCCAGCAGTGAAAGGGCAGCTCCTAATGAAAAACTGTTTTTT. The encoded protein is CASSERAAPNEKLFF.

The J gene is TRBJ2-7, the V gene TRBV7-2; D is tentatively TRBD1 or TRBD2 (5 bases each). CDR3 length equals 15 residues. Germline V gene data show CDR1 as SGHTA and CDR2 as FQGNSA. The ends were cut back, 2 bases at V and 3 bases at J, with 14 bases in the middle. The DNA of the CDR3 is TGTGCCAGCAGCTTAATTGGGGGTTACGGCTACGAGCAGTACTTC. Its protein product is CASSLIGGYGYEQYF.

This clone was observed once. The CDR3 sequence: CASSRDRTSTDTQYF. DNA of the CDR3: TGTGCCAGCAGCAGGGACAGGACTAGCACAGATACGCAGTATTTT. V is TRBV27 and J is TRBJ2-3; 8 bases are shared with TRBD1. This CDR3 is 15 amino acids long. The V and J ends lost 6 bases and 0 bases, in that order; junction bases with no gene match: 5. CDR1 is MNHEY and CDR2 is SMNVEV in the germline V gene (reference sequence).

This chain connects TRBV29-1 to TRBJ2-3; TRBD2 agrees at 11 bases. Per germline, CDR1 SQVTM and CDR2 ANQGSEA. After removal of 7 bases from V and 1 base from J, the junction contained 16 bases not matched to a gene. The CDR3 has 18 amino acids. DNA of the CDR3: TGCAGCGCCTACGTACTAGCGGGAGACCGAGGGGGCACAGATACGCAGTATTTT. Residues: CSAYVLAGDRGGTDTQYF.

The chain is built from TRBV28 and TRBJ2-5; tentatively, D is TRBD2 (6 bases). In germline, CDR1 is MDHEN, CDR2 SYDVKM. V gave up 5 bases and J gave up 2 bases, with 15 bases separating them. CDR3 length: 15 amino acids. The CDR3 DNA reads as TGTGCCAGCAGTCCCGGTCCTAGCGTTCAAGAGACCCAGTACTTC. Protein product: CASSPGPSVQETQYF.